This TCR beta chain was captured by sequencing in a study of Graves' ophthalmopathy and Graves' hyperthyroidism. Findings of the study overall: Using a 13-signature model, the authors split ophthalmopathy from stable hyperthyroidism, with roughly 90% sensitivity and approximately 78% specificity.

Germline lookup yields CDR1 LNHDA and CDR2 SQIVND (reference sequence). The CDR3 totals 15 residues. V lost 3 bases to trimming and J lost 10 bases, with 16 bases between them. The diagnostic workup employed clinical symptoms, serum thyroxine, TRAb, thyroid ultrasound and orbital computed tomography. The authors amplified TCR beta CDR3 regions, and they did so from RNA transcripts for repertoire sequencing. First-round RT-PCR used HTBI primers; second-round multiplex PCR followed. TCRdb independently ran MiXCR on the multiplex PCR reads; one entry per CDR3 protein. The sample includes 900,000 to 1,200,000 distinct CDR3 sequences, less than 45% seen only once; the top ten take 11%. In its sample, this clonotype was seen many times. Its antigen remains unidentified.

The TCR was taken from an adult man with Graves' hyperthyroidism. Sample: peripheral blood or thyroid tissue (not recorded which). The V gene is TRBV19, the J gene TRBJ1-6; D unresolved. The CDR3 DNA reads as TGTGCCAGTAGTATGGGTATCAGGTCATCCTCACCCCTCCACTTT. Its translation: CASSMGIRSSSPLHF.